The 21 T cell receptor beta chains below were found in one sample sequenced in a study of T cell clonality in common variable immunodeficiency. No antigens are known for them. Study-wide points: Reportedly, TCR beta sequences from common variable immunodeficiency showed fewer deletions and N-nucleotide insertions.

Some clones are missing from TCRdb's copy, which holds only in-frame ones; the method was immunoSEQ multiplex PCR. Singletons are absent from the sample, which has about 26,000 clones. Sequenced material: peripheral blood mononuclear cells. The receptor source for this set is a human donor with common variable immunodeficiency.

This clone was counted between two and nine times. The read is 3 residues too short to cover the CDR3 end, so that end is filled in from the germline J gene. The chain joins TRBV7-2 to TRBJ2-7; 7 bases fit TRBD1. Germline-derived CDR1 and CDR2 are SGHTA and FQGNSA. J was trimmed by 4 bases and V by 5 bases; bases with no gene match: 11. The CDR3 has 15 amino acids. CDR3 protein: CASSPGQVFTYEQYF. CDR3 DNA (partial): TGTGCCAGCAGCCCCGGACAGGTTTTCACATACGAG.

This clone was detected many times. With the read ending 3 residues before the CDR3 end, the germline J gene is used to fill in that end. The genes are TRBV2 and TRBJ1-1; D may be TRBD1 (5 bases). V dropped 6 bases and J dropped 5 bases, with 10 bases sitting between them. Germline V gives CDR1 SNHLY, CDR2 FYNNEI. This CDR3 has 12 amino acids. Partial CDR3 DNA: TGTGCCAGCAGCGGGGGGGGAACTGAA. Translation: CASSGGGTE. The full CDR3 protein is CASSGGGTEAFF.

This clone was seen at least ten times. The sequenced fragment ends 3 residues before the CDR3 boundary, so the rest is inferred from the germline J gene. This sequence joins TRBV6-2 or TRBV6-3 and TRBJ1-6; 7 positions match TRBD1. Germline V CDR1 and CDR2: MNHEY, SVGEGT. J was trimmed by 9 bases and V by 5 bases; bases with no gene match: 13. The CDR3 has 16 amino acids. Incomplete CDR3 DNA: TGTGCCAGCAGTCCTGGAAAGACAGGGCCTACTTCACCC. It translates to CASSPGKTGPTSP. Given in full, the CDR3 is CASSPGKTGPTSPLHF.

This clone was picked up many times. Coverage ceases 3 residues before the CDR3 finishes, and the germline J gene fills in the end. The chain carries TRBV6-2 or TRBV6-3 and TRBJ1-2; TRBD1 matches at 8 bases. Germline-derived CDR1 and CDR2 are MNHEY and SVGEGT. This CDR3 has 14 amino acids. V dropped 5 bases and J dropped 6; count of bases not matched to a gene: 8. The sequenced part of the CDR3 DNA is TGTGCCAGCAGTACCGGGACAGGAGTTGATGGC. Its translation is CASSTGTGVDG. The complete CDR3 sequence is CASSTGTGVDGYTF.

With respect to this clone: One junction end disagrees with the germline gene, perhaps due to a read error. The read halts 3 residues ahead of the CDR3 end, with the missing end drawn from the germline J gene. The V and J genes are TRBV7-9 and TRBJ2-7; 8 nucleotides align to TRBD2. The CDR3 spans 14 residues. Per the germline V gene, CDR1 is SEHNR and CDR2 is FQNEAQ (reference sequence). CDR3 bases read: TGTGCCGGCAGCCCGGGAGGGGCCTCCTACGAG. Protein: CAGSPGGASYE. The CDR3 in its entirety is CAGSPGGASYEQYF.

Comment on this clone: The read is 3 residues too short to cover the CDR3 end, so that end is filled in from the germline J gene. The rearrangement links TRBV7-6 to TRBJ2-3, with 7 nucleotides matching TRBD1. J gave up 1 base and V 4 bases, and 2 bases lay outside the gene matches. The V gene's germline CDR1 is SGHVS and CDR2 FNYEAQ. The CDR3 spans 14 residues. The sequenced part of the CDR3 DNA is TGTGCCAGCAGCTATGGGACAGGCACAGATACG. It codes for CASSYGTGTDT. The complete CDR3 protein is CASSYGTGTDTQYF.

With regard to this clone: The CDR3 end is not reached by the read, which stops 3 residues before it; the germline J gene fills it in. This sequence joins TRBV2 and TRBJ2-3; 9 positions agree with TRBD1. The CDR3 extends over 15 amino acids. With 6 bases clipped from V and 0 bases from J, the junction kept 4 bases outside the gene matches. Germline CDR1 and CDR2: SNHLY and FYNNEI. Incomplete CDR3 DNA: TGTGCCAGCAGCCCAACAGGGGGCAGCACAGATACG. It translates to CASSPTGGSTDT. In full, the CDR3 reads CASSPTGGSTDTQYF.

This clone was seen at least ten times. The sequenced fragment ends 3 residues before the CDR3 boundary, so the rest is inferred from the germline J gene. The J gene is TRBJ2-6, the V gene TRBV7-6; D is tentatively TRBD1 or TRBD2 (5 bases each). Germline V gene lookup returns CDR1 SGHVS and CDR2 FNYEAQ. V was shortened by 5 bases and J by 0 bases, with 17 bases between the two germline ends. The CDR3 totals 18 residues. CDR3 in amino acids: CASSHSAAGSSGANVLTF. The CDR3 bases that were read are TGTGCCAGCAGCCACTCCGCGGCAGGGAGCTCTGGGGCCAACGTC. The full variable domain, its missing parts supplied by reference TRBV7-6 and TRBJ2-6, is GAGVSQSPRYKVTKRGQDVALRCDPISGHVSLYWYRQALGQGPEFLTYFNYEAQQDKSGLPNDRFSAERPEGSISTLTIQRTEQRDSAMYRCASSHSAAGSSGANVLTFGAGSRLTVL.

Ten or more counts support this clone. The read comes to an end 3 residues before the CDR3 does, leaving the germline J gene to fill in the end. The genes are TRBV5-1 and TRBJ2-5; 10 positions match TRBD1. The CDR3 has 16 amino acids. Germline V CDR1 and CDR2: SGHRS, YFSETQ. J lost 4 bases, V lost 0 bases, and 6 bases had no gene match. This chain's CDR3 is CASSLVVGQGLETQYF. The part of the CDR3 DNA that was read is TGCGCCAGCAGCTTGGTGGTGGGACAGGGGTTAGAGACC.

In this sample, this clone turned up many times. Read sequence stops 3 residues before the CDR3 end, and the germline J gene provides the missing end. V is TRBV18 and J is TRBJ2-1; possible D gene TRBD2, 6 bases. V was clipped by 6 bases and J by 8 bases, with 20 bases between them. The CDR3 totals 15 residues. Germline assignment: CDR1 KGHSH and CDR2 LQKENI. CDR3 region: CASSRAATQRDEQFF. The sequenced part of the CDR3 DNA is TGTGCCAGCTCCCGGGCGGCGACCCAGCGGGATGAG.

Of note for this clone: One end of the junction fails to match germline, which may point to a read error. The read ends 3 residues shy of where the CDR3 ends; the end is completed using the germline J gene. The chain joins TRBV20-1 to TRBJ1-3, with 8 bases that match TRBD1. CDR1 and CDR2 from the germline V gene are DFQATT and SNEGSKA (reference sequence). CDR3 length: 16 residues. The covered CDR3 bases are TGCAGTGCTGCTACAGGGGGATGGGGCCGTGGAAACATC. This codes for CSAATGGWGRGNI. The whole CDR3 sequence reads CSAATGGWGRGNIIYF.

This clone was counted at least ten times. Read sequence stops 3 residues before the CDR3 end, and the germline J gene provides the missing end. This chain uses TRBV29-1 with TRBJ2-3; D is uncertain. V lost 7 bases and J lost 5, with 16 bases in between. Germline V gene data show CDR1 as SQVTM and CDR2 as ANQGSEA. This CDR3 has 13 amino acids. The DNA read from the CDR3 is TGCAGCGAGGGTCTAAGGTTAGAAGATACG. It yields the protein CSEGLRLEDT. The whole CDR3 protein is CSEGLRLEDTQYF.

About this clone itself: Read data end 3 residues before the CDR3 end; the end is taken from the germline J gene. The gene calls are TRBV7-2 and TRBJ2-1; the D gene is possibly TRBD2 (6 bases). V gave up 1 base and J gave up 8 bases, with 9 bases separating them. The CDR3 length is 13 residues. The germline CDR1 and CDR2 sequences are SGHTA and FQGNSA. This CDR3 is CASSLGGVYEQFF. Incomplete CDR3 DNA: TGTGCCAGCAGCTTAGGGGGGGTTTATGAG.

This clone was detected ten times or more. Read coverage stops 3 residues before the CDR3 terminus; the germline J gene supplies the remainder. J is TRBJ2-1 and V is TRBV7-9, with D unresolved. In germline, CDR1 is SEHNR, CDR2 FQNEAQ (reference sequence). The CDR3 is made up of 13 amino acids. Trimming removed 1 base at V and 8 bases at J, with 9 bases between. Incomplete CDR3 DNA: TGTGCCAGCAGCTTAGGCTCTTCGGATGAG. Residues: CASSLGSSDE. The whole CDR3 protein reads CASSLGSSDEQFF.

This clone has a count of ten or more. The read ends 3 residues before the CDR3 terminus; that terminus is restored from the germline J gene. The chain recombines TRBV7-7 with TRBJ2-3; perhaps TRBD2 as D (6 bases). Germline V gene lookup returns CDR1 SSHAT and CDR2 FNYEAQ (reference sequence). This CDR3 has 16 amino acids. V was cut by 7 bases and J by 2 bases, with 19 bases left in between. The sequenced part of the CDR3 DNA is TGTGCCAGCACTACCGAGGGCGGGGCTTTCACAGATACG. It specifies CASTTEGGAFTDT. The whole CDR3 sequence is CASTTEGGAFTDTQYF.

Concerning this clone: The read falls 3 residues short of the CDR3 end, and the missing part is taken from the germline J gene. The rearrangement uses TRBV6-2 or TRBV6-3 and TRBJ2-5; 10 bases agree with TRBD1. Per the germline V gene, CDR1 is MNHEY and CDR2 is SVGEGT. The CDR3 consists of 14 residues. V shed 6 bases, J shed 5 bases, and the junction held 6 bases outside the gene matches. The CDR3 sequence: CASRPTGGMETQYF. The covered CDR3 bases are TGTGCCAGCAGACCGACAGGGGGCATGGAGACC.

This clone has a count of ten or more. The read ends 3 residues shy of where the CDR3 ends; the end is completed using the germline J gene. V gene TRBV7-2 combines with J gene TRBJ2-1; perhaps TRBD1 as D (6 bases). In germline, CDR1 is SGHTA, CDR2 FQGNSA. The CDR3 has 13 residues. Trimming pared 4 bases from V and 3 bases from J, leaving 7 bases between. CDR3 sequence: CASSSTGYNEQFF. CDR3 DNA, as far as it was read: TGTGCCAGCAGCTCGACAGGCTACAATGAG.

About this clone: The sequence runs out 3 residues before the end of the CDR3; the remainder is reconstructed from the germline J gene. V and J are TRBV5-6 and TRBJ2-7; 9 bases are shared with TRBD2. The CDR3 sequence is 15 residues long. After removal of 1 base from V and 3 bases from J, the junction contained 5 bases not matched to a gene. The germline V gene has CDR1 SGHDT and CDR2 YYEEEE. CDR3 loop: CASSLPLAGYYEQYF. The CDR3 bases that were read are TGTGCCAGCAGCTTGCCGCTAGCGGGATACTACGAG.

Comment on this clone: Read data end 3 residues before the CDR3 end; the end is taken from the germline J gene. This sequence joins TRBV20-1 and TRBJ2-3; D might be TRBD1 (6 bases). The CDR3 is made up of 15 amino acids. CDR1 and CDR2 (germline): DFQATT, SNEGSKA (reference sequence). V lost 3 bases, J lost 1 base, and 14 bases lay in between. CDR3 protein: CSARRGSGGTDTQYF. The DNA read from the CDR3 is TGCAGTGCTAGGAGGGGTTCAGGGGGCACAGATACG.

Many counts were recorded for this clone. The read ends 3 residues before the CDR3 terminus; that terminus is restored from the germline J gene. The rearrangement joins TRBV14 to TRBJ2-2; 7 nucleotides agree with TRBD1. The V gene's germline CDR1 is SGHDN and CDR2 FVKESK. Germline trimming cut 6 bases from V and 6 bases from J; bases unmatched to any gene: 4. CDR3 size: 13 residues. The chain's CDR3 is CASRQQGPGELFF. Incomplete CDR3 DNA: TGTGCCAGCAGACAACAGGGGCCCGGGGAG.

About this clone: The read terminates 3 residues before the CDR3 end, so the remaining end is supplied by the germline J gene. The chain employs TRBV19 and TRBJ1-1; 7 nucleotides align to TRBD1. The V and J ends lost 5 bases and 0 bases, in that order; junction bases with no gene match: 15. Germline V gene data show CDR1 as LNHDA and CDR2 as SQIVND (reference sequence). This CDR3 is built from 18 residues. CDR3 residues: CASSSRGQSSSMNTEAFF. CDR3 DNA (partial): TGTGCCAGTAGTTCTCGGGGACAGTCCTCCTCCATGAACACTGAA.